This T cell receptor (beta chain) is drawn from a study of shared clonotypes between healthy human individuals (dated by TCRdb to the early 2020s). In terms of the full investigation: The cohort comprised a couple of women and a few men aged 18 to 49 years. To estimate repertoire size and how much clonotypes are shared between individuals, the study performed deep sequencing of blood TCR repertoires from five healthy adults. Between about 0.85 and 8.9 billion PBMCs per donor were obtained by leukapheresis. Different laboratories and diverse techniques were used to prepare libraries and sequence TCR repertoires, to increase sequencing depth and limit assay-specific biases. Per donor, three plates each were used for CD4 naive and CD4 memory, two for CD8 naive, and one for CD8 memory.

Results the study describes overall, beyond this receptor: Pairwise subsampling indicated that sequencing depth was expected to affect the degree of clonotype sharing among donors. Even with the large sequencing depth, rarefaction of the sorted-subset datasets indicated that sequencing was incomplete. Compared with non-shared clonotypes, the clonotypes found in all four sorted-subset donors had higher generation probabilities. The genetic and exposure-history diversity represented was limited by the small number of donors. Naive subsets generally had larger estimated clonotype richness than memory subsets. Sampling was limited to blood, and TCR repertoires in tissue likely differ from TCR repertoires in blood. Roughly 5% of naive CD4, roughly 3.6% of naive CD8, 2.3% of memory CD4, and 0.4% of memory CD8 clonotypes were shared across a few donors.

Using the deep immunoSEQ assay, multiplex PCR amplified TCR CDR3 regions from genomic DNA. Extracted genomic DNA from each cell subset was distributed evenly across all wells of several immunoSEQ 96-well plates, and each plate was treated as a replicate. For sorted subsets, each replicate PCR was loaded with approximately 0.2 ug genomic DNA, equivalent to some 31,000 T cell genomes. The purified libraries were quantified using a Qubit 3.0 fluorometer, sized with a Bioanalyzer 2100, and then quantified again using the KAPA Library Quantification kit. Every immunoSEQ 96-well plate was sequenced on a separate single-read 150-cycle Illumina NextSeq 550 flow cell. Turning to the authors' computational methods: The immunoSEQ output contained only junctional sequences without quality scores, so filtering could not match that applied to full-length reads. Sequences were annotated with PyIR, a Python wrapper for IgBLAST v1.9, and V/J genes and CDR3 were assigned using IMGT germline references. Reads were filtered out if the reads had weak V/J assignments (E-value above 1e-6), no CDR3, stop codons, out-of-frame junctions, or ambiguous translated residues. A V3J clonotype was defined by an identical inferred V gene, J gene, and CDR3 amino acid sequence. Percentage overlap between repertoires was calculated by dividing the number of shared unique clonotypes by the size of the smaller repertoire. Repertoire richness was assessed with RTK rarefaction, the Chao1 estimator, and Recon v2.1 estimates of unobserved clonotypes. For all TCRbeta clonotypes obtained by the gDNA method from four donors, generation probabilities were computed with OLGA. TCRdb's version of the immuneACCESS table is confined to in-frame rearrangements and falls short of the full clone set. An unresolved V gene accounts for under half of the shortfall where checked; the remainder is of unknown origin. The D gene and trimming were derived from the DNA, and the V and J assignments and clone size from that table. For this sample there are 2 million to 3 million clones; 80% to 95% appear just once. In total, the top ten clones hold approximately 0.37% of the sample.

The trim is 5 bases for V and 3 bases for J, with a gap of 15 bases between the germline ends. Including the terminal cysteine and phenylalanine, the CDR3 comprises 15 residues. CDR3 DNA is the only sequence kept; it has 45 bases, read in frame from the first base. Taken from the germline V gene (reference sequence), the CDR1 and CDR2 loops are MNHEY and SMNVEV. Donors were healthy HIV-negative adults with no recently reported acute infections or vaccinations. Every donor was a Caucasian adult residing in Nashville, Tennessee, USA. CD4+ T cells were enriched by magnetic negative selection, after which naive cells were positively selected on CD45RA and the negative fraction was taken as the memory subset. After blood collection by leukapheresis, PBMCs were isolated using Ficoll-Histopaque density gradient centrifugation and then cryopreserved in the vapor phase of liquid nitrogen. Analytical flow cytometry was used to check the purity and quantity of each magnetically sorted T cell population. Genomic DNA was isolated from each sorted fraction and quantified by UV absorbance on a Nanodrop 2000c.

As concerns this clone: What antigen it recognizes has not been identified. No per-base quality is available; no much larger clone lies one base away.

The receptor was isolated from a man younger than 30 in good health. Some clones in this sample may be carry-over from other donors' samples. The chain uses TRBV27 and TRBJ2-3; D gene: possibly TRBD2, on 6 matching bases. The sample consisted of naive CD4+ T cells from PBMCs. Sample cell subset or site, as interpreted from the label and publication: CD45RA+ positively selected. CDR3 loop: CASSPGWRGTDTQYF. The DNA sequence is as follows: TGTGCCAGCAGTCCAGGGTGGAGGGGTACAGATACGCAGTATTTT.